The 14 T cell receptor beta chains below come from one sample, sequenced in a study of blood T cell repertoires in COVID-19. Data came from immunoSEQ multiplex PCR; TCRdb stores just in-frame clones and leaves some out. The sample shows 200,000 to 250,000 clones, 80% to 90% of them seen only once. Sequenced: PBMCs or T cells enriched from blood (not recorded which). The receptors were gathered from a woman aged 25 to 39 with acute COVID-19.

This clone was seen a handful of times. The rearrangement joins TRBV6-4 to TRBJ2-6; 7 bases align to TRBD2. CDR1 is MRHNA and CDR2 is SNTAGT in the germline V gene. The trim removed 3 bases at V and 4 bases at J, leaving 6 bases unmatched. The CDR3 has 16 residues. DNA of the CDR3: TGTGCCAGCAGTGAAGGGGAGGGGCGAGGGGCCAACGTCCTGACTTTC. As protein: CASSEGEGRGANVLTF.

The chain recombines TRBV12-3 or TRBV12-4 with TRBJ2-2; no clear D. V was pared by 6 bases and J by 0 bases, with 2 bases between. CDR3 length equals 12 residues. This CDR3 is CASSTNTGELFF. Here the CDR3 DNA reads TGTGCCAGCAGCACGAACACCGGGGAGCTGTTTTTT.

This clone was seen at least ten times. The V call is TRBV5-6, the J call TRBJ1-5, with unresolved D. This CDR3 contains 13 residues. The V gene's germline CDR1 is SGHDT and CDR2 YYEEEE. V lost 2 bases to trimming and J lost 10 bases, with 13 bases between them. This chain's CDR3 is CASSFGRDRPQHF. CDR3 DNA: TGTGCCAGCAGCTTTGGGAGGGATCGACCCCAGCATTTT.

This clone has more than one count but fewer than ten. CDR3 nucleotide sequence: TGTGCCAGTACCATAGGGGGAAATTATCAGCCCCAGCATTTT. It translates to CASTIGGNYQPQHF. V is TRBV19 and J is TRBJ1-5, with a possible D match to TRBD1 (6 bases). Trimming pared 7 bases from V and 5 bases from J, leaving 15 bases between. Germline V lookup: CDR1 LNHDA, CDR2 SQIVND (reference sequence). The CDR3 runs 14 residues. The entire variable domain, with the rest obtained from reference TRBV19 and TRBJ1-5, is as follows: DGGITQSPKYLFRKEGQNVTLSCEQNLNHDAMYWYRQDPGQGLRLIYYSQIVNDFQKGDIAEGYSVSREKKESFPLTVTSAQKNPTAFYLCASTIGGNYQPQHFGDGTRLSIL.

The J gene is TRBJ1-4, the V gene TRBV13; D is uncertain. Germline CDR1 PRHDT, CDR2 FYEKMQ (reference sequence). The CDR3 has 15 amino acids. V was shortened by 3 bases and J by 7 bases, with 15 bases between the two germline ends. CDR3 loop: CASSFRGPNSEKLFF. The CDR3 region has the DNA TGTGCCAGCAGCTTCCGGGGTCCTAATAGTGAAAAACTGTTTTTT. Full variable domain (rest looked up from reference TRBV13 and TRBJ1-4): AAGVIQSPRHLIKEKRETATLKCYPIPRHDTVYWYQQGPGQDPQFLISFYEKMQSDKGSIPDRFSAQQFSDYHSELNMSSLELGDSALYFCASSFRGPNSEKLFFGSGTQLSVL.

V is TRBV10-3 and J is TRBJ2-7, with 9 bases identical to TRBD1. The V gene's germline CDR1 is ENHRY and CDR2 SYGVKD. This CDR3 region has 13 residues. The V segment lost 5 bases and the J segment 4 bases; nucleotides outside the gene matches: 3. The CDR3 loop reads CAISLGQGYEQYF. The CDR3 DNA reads as TGTGCCATCAGTCTTGGACAGGGGTACGAGCAGTACTTC.

This sequence joins TRBV10-3 and TRBJ1-1; TRBD1 might be the D (5 bases). CDR1 and CDR2 (germline): ENHRY, SYGVKD. This CDR3 is built from 14 residues. V lost 6 bases, J lost 5 bases, and 16 bases lay in between. CDR3 DNA sequence: TGTGCCATCAGGACGTTGGGGGGTGGAACTGAAGCTTTCTTT. Amino acid sequence: CAIRTLGGGTEAFF.

The CDR3 sequence is CASSLEQAFYEQYF. CDR3 sequence (DNA): TGTGCCAGCAGCTTAGAACAGGCATTCTACGAGCAGTACTTC. The rearrangement links TRBV11-2 to TRBJ2-7; D perhaps matches TRBD1 (5 bases). The CDR3 runs 14 residues. V lost 0 bases to trimming and J lost 3 bases, with 9 bases between them. CDR1 and CDR2 from the germline V gene are SGHAT and FQNNGV.

For the CDR3, the DNA is TGTGCCAGCAGCTTGGCCCAGACAGCTTATGGCTACACCTTC. Translation gives CASSLAQTAYGYTF. The rearrangement joins TRBV5-8 to TRBJ1-2, with D perhaps TRBD1 (5 bases). V shed 0 bases and J shed 5 bases, with 11 bases lying between them. The CDR3 is made up of 14 amino acids. CDR1 is SGHTS and CDR2 is YDEGEE in the germline V gene.

This sequence joins TRBV5-6 and TRBJ1-1; D gene uncertain. Trimming took off 3 bases at V and 0 bases at J, with 6 bases between the two ends. Germline values: CDR1 SGHDT, CDR2 YYEEEE. The CDR3 is made up of 13 amino acids. CDR3 coding DNA: TGTGCCAGCAGCTCAAACATGAACACTGAAGCTTTCTTT. Amino acid sequence: CASSSNMNTEAFF. The full variable domain, in which reference TRBV5-6 and TRBJ1-1 provide the parts outside the CDR3, is DAGVTQSPTHLIKTRGQQVTLRCSPKSGHDTVSWYQQALGQGPQFIFQYYEEEERQRGNFPDRFSGHQFPNYSSELNVNALLLGDSALYLCASSSNMNTEAFFGQGTRLTVV.

This clone was seen a few times. The CDR3 here is CATSRDTGNYGYTF. The CDR3 DNA reads as TGTGCCACCAGCAGAGATACAGGGAACTATGGCTACACCTTC. The V gene is TRBV15, the J gene TRBJ1-2; weak D call: TRBD1 (6 bases). The germline gives CDR1 LNHNV, CDR2 YYDKDF (reference sequence). Trimming stripped 0 bases from V and 2 bases from J, with 7 bases between. CDR3 length: 14 amino acids.

The chain has TRBV5-1 and TRBJ2-7, with D tentatively TRBD1 (5 bases). Trimming pared 0 bases from V and 10 bases from J, leaving 14 bases between. This CDR3 has 13 amino acids. Germline-derived CDR1 and CDR2 are SGHRS and YFSETQ. This chain's CDR3 is CASSLGLAQGQYF. CDR3 DNA sequence: TGCGCCAGCAGCTTGGGGTTGGCTCAGGGACAGTACTTC. Full variable domain (remainder filled in from reference TRBV5-1 and TRBJ2-7): KAGVTQTPRYLIKTRGQQVTLSCSPISGHRSVSWYQQTPGQGLQFLFEYFSETQRNKGNFPGRFSGRQFSNSRSEMNVSTLELGDSALYLCASSLGLAQGQYFGPGTRLTVT.

The chain recombines TRBV7-9 with TRBJ1-3, with 8 bases that match TRBD1. In germline, CDR1 is SEHNR, CDR2 FQNEAQ (reference sequence). This CDR3 comprises 15 residues. V shed 6 bases, J shed 0 bases, and the junction held 4 bases outside the gene matches. CDR3 DNA sequence: TGTGCCAGCAGAAGACAGGGGCACTCTGGAAACACCATATATTTT. It codes for CASRRQGHSGNTIYF.

The chain has TRBV27 and TRBJ2-7, with 8 bases lining up with TRBD1. This CDR3 spans 17 amino acids. J was trimmed by 1 base and V by 4 bases; bases with no gene match: 12. Germline loops: CDR1 MNHEY, CDR2 SMNVEV (reference sequence). The CDR3 sequence is CASSSSYRGEGSYEQYF. The CDR3, as DNA: TGTGCCAGCAGTTCATCCTACAGGGGGGAAGGATCCTACGAGCAGTACTTC.